This TCR beta chain was found in a study of blood T cell repertoires in COVID-19. About the study: PBMCs, B-cell-depleted T cells, or T cells provided the cDNA or gDNA that made up the material.

V dropped 8 bases and J dropped 5; count of bases not matched to a gene: 5. The germline gives CDR1 SNHLY, CDR2 FYNNEI. The CDR3 contains 15 residues. Authors' data handling: Scientists estimated how many nucleated cells there were by amplifying reference gene primers. Profiling relied on immunoSEQ multiplex PCR, and the TCRdb table lists in-frame clones only, not all of them. V, J and clone size are those of that table, while D and trimming were read from the DNA. The sample has 150,000 to 200,000 clones, nearly 90% seen once; the top ten hold around a fifth. The clonotype was recovered from a man in his fifties or sixties with active or convalescent COVID-19. V is TRBV2 and J is TRBJ1-6; 11 positions match TRBD1. Sequencing input: peripheral blood. CDR3 in DNA: TGTGCCAGCGGAGGGACAGGGGGAAATAATTCACCCCTCCACTTT. It encodes CASGGTGGNNSPLHF.